These 23 T cell receptor beta chains were sequenced from one sample in a study of T cell clonality in common variable immunodeficiency. Whole-study findings and limits: Fewer deletions and N-nucleotide insertions were reportedly seen in common variable immunodeficiency TCR beta sequences.

Their antigens are not known. Repertoires were generated with immunoSEQ multiplex PCR, while TCRdb's copy carries only in-frame clones and drops some. The sample gives 15,000 to 25,000 clones, none seen only once, and the top ten clones hold approximately 2.6%. Sequenced sample: peripheral blood mononuclear cells. The receptors were gathered from a human donor with common variable immunodeficiency.

To note about this clone: The sequence runs out 3 residues before the end of the CDR3; the remainder is reconstructed from the germline J gene. The rearrangement links TRBV18 to TRBJ2-7; D could derive from TRBD1 or TRBD2 (5 bases each). Trimming removed 0 bases from V and 1 base from J, with 25 bases in between. The CDR3 spans 20 residues. Germline V lookup: CDR1 KGHSH, CDR2 LQKENI. The sequenced CDR3 bases are TGTGCCAGCTCACCACCGGGTACATTGGGAGACAGTGGGTCTTCCTACGAG. This gives the protein CASSPPGTLGDSGSSYE. The whole CDR3 is CASSPPGTLGDSGSSYEQYF.

Remarks on this clone: The sequenced fragment ends 3 residues before the CDR3 boundary, so the rest is inferred from the germline J gene. The J gene is TRBJ1-5, the V gene TRBV2, with 9 bases fitting TRBD1. Germline V gene sequence: CDR1 SNHLY, CDR2 FYNNEI. Unmatched junction bases numbered 4, after V lost 6 bases and J lost 7 bases. The CDR3 totals 13 residues. The CDR3 protein is CASRQGADQPQHF. The CDR3 bases that were read are TGTGCCAGCAGACAGGGGGCAGACCAGCCC.

There are a few counts of this clone. The CDR3 end falls 3 residues outside the read, so it is completed with the germline J gene. The V gene is TRBV30, the J gene TRBJ2-3, with TRBD2 matching 9 bases. This CDR3 contains 17 residues. Germline V gene sequence: CDR1 GTSNPN, CDR2 SVGIG (reference sequence). V lost 1 base, J lost 1 base, and 9 bases stayed unmatched. The CDR3 spells CAWSGLAGSLGTDTQYF. The DNA read from the CDR3 is TGTGCCTGGAGTGGGCTAGCGGGATCCCTGGGCACAGATACG. Complete variable domain (other parts from reference TRBV30 and TRBJ2-3): SQTIHQWPATLVQPVGSPLSLECTVEGTSNPNLYWYRQAAGRGLQLLFYSVGIGQISSEVPQNLSASRPQDRQFILSSKKLLLSDSGFYLCAWSGLAGSLGTDTQYFGPGTRLTVL.

This clone has only a few counts. The DNA ends 3 residues before the CDR3 does, and the rest of the CDR3 is filled in from the germline J gene. The V and J genes are TRBV7-9 and TRBJ1-3; D remains unclear. CDR3 length: 14 residues. CDR1 SEHNR and CDR2 FQNEAQ come from the germline V gene (reference sequence). V was trimmed by 5 bases and J by 0 bases, leaving 8 bases between them. This CDR3 is CASSLSSSGNTIYF. The DNA read from the CDR3 is TGTGCCAGCAGCCTGTCCTCCTCTGGAAACACC.

This clone was seen a handful of times. From the germline J gene comes the end of the CDR3, since the read stops 3 residues before it. This chain joins TRBV19 and TRBJ1-5; perhaps TRBD1 as D (6 bases). In germline, CDR1 is LNHDA, CDR2 SQIVND (reference sequence). The CDR3 is 14 residues long. Trimming pared 3 bases from V and 5 bases from J, leaving 11 bases between. The chain's CDR3 is CASSIPGAYQPQHF. CDR3 DNA (partial): TGTGCCAGTAGTATTCCAGGGGCCTATCAGCCC.

This clone was counted a few times. The read falls 3 residues short of the CDR3 end, and the missing part is taken from the germline J gene. This sequence joins TRBV18 and TRBJ2-2; D ambiguous. Germline V lookup: CDR1 KGHSH, CDR2 LQKENI. Trimming left V 1 base short and J 3 bases short, with 3 bases between. The CDR3 sequence is 13 residues long. The covered CDR3 bases are TGTGCCAGCTCACCACTCGACACCGGGGAG. It encodes CASSPLDTGE. The whole CDR3 sequence is CASSPLDTGELFF.

This clone was seen many times. The observed sequence ends 3 residues before the CDR3 terminus, with the missing tail filled in from the germline J gene. The rearrangement joins TRBV5-1 to TRBJ2-5; 9 nucleotides match TRBD2. V lost 5 bases and J lost 2; bases outside the gene matches: 4. The CDR3 sequence is 14 residues long. CDR1 is SGHRS and CDR2 is YFSETQ in the germline V gene. CDR3 sequence: CASRPSGGQETQYF. Incomplete CDR3 DNA: TGCGCCAGCAGACCCAGCGGGGGGCAAGAGACC.

This clone was detected only a few times. The part of the CDR3 DNA that was read is TGTGCCTGGACCGACAGCTATGGC. It specifies CAWTDSYG. The entire CDR3 is CAWTDSYGYTF. The rearrangement uses TRBV30 and TRBJ1-2, with a possible D match to TRBD1 (5 bases). The CDR3 extends 3 residues past the end of the read, so its final part is completed from the germline J gene. CDR1 GTSNPN and CDR2 SVGIG come from the germline V gene (reference sequence). The CDR3 is made up of 11 amino acids. V gave up 4 bases and J gave up 4 bases, with 7 bases separating them.

About this clone itself: The read terminates 3 residues before the CDR3 end, so the remaining end is supplied by the germline J gene. The V gene is TRBV5-6, the J gene TRBJ2-2; a weak D match, TRBD1 (5 bases). The CDR3 contains 14 residues. V dropped 0 bases and J dropped 5 bases, with 8 bases sitting between them. Germline V gene data show CDR1 as SGHDT and CDR2 as YYEEEE. Partial CDR3 DNA: TGTGCCAGCAGCTTGGCTGCAGGGACCGGGGAG. As protein: CASSLAAGTGE. The complete CDR3 sequence is CASSLAAGTGELFF.

Notes on this clone: Read coverage stops 3 residues before the CDR3 terminus; the germline J gene supplies the remainder. The chain combines TRBV7-9 with TRBJ1-1; unclear D gene. V was pared by 4 bases and J by 1 base, with 4 bases between. The CDR3 spans 12 residues. CDR1 is SEHNR, CDR2 FQNEAQ, per germline (reference sequence). The CDR3 sequence is CASSSWNTEAFF. CDR3 DNA, as far as it was read: TGTGCCAGCAGCTCATGGAACACTGAA.

With respect to this clone: The read terminates 3 residues ahead of where the CDR3 ends, so the germline J gene completes it. This chain uses TRBV7-9 with TRBJ2-3, with D perhaps matching TRBD2 (5 bases). The V and J ends lost 5 bases and 6 bases respectively, with 6 bases between them. This CDR3 is built from 11 residues. Germline V CDR1 and CDR2: SEHNR, FQNEAQ (reference sequence). The CDR3 is CASSRGDTQYF. Incomplete CDR3 DNA: TGTGCCAGCAGCCGCGGGGATACG.

In its sample, this clone was seen a few times. From the germline J gene comes the end of the CDR3, since the read stops 3 residues before it. The V gene is TRBV19, the J gene TRBJ1-4, with 9 bases matching TRBD1. Germline V gene data show CDR1 as LNHDA and CDR2 as SQIVND (reference sequence). CDR3 length equals 18 residues. After removal of 4 bases from V and 0 bases from J, the junction contained 9 bases not matched to a gene. CDR3 DNA, as far as it was read: TGTGCCAGTAGTACCCTCTGGGACAGGGAAGCAACTAATGAAAAA. Its protein product is CASSTLWDREATNEK. The whole CDR3 sequence is CASSTLWDREATNEKLFF.

This clone was picked up a small number of times. The read ends 3 residues early relative to the CDR3; the germline J gene fills the gap. The chain carries TRBV5-6 and TRBJ2-3, with D uncertain. The CDR3 sequence is 15 residues long. The germline V and J ends were trimmed by 0 bases and 0 bases, with 8 bases remaining between them. Per germline, CDR1 SGHDT and CDR2 YYEEEE. The sequenced part of the CDR3 DNA is TGTGCCAGCAGCTTGGTCTCGTCTAGCACAGATACG. It codes for CASSLVSSSTDT. The CDR3 in full is CASSLVSSSTDTQYF.

This clone was seen repeatedly, ten times or more. The sequenced CDR3 bases are TGCGCCAGCAGTGAGTCTGGCACCAACTATGGC. The encoded protein is CASSESGTNYG. The complete CDR3 reads CASSESGTNYGYTF. This rearrangement joins TRBV10-1 to TRBJ1-2; D is unclear. The read ends 3 residues shy of where the CDR3 ends; the end is completed using the germline J gene. V lost 0 bases, J lost 2 bases, and 7 bases lay in between. The germline V gene encodes CDR1 WNHNN and CDR2 SYGVQD (reference sequence). This CDR3 has 14 amino acids.

On this clone itself: The observed sequence ends 3 residues before the CDR3 terminus, with the missing tail filled in from the germline J gene. The chain combines TRBV18 with TRBJ2-5; no definite D call. The CDR3 has 12 amino acids. The germline CDR1 and CDR2 sequences are KGHSH and LQKENI. Between the trimmed V and J ends, which lost 2 bases and 5 bases, there was a span of 6 bases. The part of the CDR3 DNA that was read is TGTGCCAGCTCACCAAGCTCGGAGACC. Translating it yields CASSPSSET. The CDR3 reads in full as CASSPSSETQYF.

This clone came up a few times. The observed sequence ends 3 residues before the CDR3 terminus, with the missing tail filled in from the germline J gene. The chain is built from TRBV30 and TRBJ1-6; TRBD1 might be the D (5 bases). With 3 bases removed from V and 3 bases from J, the gap between germline ends came to 15 bases. CDR1 GTSNPN and CDR2 SVGIG come from the germline V gene (reference sequence). The CDR3 consists of 16 residues. CDR3 loop: CAWRDNDSHYNSPLHF. The part of the CDR3 DNA that was read is TGTGCCTGGAGGGACAATGACAGCCACTATAATTCACCC.

Turning to this clone: The observed sequence ends 3 residues before the CDR3 terminus, with the missing tail filled in from the germline J gene. V usage is TRBV7-8 and J usage is TRBJ1-1, with D possibly matching TRBD1 (6 bases). V was trimmed by 3 bases and J by 4 bases, leaving 12 bases between them. Germline assignment: CDR1 SGHVS and CDR2 FQNEAQ. This CDR3 spans 14 amino acids. Partial CDR3 DNA: TGTGCCAGCAGCTTCAATCAAGGGGGCACTGAA. Translated, it gives CASSFNQGGTE. The CDR3 reads in full as CASSFNQGGTEAFF.

Comment on this clone: The read terminates 3 residues before the CDR3 end, so the remaining end is supplied by the germline J gene. This chain links TRBV7-2 with TRBJ2-5; 12 nucleotides agree with TRBD2. The germline V gene has CDR1 SGHTA and CDR2 FQGNSA. This CDR3 spans 15 amino acids. V dropped 6 bases and J dropped 5; count of bases not matched to a gene: 7. CDR3 residues: CASSRLAGVEETQYF. Incomplete CDR3 DNA: TGTGCCAGCAGTCGACTAGCGGGAGTGGAGGAGACC. The whole variable domain, remainder taken from reference TRBV7-2 and TRBJ2-5, is GAGVSQSPSNKVTEKGKDVELRCDPISGHTALYWYRQSLGQGLEFLIYFQGNSAPDKSGLPSDRFSAERTGGSVSTLTIQRTQQEDSAVYLCASSRLAGVEETQYFGPGTRLLVL.

This clone was seen a few times. The missing CDR3 end, 3 residues past where the read stops, is filled in from the germline J gene. The J gene is TRBJ2-1, the V gene TRBV20-1, with 7 nucleotides matching TRBD2. The germline V gene has CDR1 DFQATT and CDR2 SNEGSKA (reference sequence). The junction had 3 bases not matched to a gene; V was cut back by 4 bases and J by 0 bases. This CDR3 comprises 14 residues. CDR3 DNA, as far as it was read: TGCAGTGCTAAGCGGGGAAGCTCCTACAATGAG. As protein: CSAKRGSSYNE. The whole CDR3 is CSAKRGSSYNEQFF.

This clone was detected a few times. The sequenced fragment ends 3 residues before the CDR3 boundary, so the rest is inferred from the germline J gene. V and J are TRBV7-2 and TRBJ2-7, with 11 bases matching TRBD1. Germline values: CDR1 SGHTA, CDR2 FQGNSA. V dropped 6 bases and J dropped 5; count of bases not matched to a gene: 6. The CDR3 totals 14 residues. The CDR3 spells CASSYRDRGNEQYF. The DNA read from the CDR3 is TGTGCCAGCAGTTACCGGGACAGGGGGAACGAG.

Turning to this clone: The CDR3 extends 3 residues past the end of the read, so its final part is completed from the germline J gene. V gene TRBV7-9 combines with J gene TRBJ2-2; 12 bases are a match to TRBD2. The CDR3 length is 15 residues. Germline lookup yields CDR1 SEHNR and CDR2 FQNEAQ (reference sequence). The V gene end was trimmed by 5 bases and the J gene end by 6 bases; junction bases not matched to a gene: 4. This chain's CDR3 is CASSETSGGPGELFF. The DNA read from the CDR3 is TGTGCCAGCAGCGAGACTAGCGGGGGTCCCGGGGAG.

In its sample, this clone was seen a few times. The read gets to within 3 residues of the CDR3 end, and the germline J gene fills in the rest. This chain connects TRBV7-9 to TRBJ2-2; 8 bases map to TRBD1. Germline assignment: CDR1 SEHNR and CDR2 FQNEAQ (reference sequence). V was pared by 5 bases and J by 1 base, with 3 bases of the junction left unmatched. The CDR3 has 15 residues. The covered CDR3 bases are TGTGCCAGCAGCCGGACAGGGCGGAACACCGGGGAG. Its translation: CASSRTGRNTGE. In full, the CDR3 is CASSRTGRNTGELFF.

This clone was observed a few times. The read comes to an end 3 residues before the CDR3 does, leaving the germline J gene to fill in the end. The chain links TRBV18 to TRBJ2-6; 11 nucleotides agree with TRBD1. CDR1 KGHSH and CDR2 LQKENI come from the germline V gene. Losses at the gene ends were 0 bases for V and 0 bases for J; bases not matched to a gene: 1. This CDR3 contains 18 residues. Incomplete CDR3 DNA: TGTGCCAGCTCACCACCCGGGACAGGGGGCTCTGGGGCCAACGTC. It yields the protein CASSPPGTGGSGANV. The full CDR3 protein is CASSPPGTGGSGANVLTF.